The clone carrying this TCR beta chain was counted many times. The antigen remains unidentified. This specimen comes from a study of neurological immune-mediated disorders. Study findings and constraints: Private repertoires in all groups were suggested, as expanded clones shared no CDR3 amino acid sequences across subjects.

TCRdb independently ran MiXCR on the 5' RACE reads; one entry per CDR3 protein. The sample gives 87,000 or so distinct CDR3 sequences, roughly 3.5% of which show up once; around 3.1% is in the top ten. The germline V gene has CDR1 SGHRS and CDR2 YFSETQ. The CDR3 totals 14 residues. V gave up 0 bases and J gave up 2 bases, with 7 bases separating them. This receptor was taken from a woman between 45 and 65 years old with multiple sclerosis. Material for sequencing was PBMCs. The chain recombines TRBV5-1 with TRBJ2-3; maybe TRBD2 (5 bases). For the CDR3, the DNA is TGCGCCAGCAGCTTGGGGGAGTTCACAGATACGCAGTATTTT. Translated: CASSLGEFTDTQYF.